Presented here are 31 T cell receptor beta chains from one specimen sequenced in a study of T cells after somatic rescue of genetic block (dated by TCRdb to the early 2020s). Library prep was done by the immunoSEQ multiplex PCR assay. TCRdb retrieved this table from immuneACCESS and kept in-frame rearrangements only. Not all clones are present; in checked studies, unresolved V genes account for under half, and no reason is known for the remainder. In all, the sample holds about 120,000 clones, and about 93% of those were seen once. Clones ranked in the top ten supply 1.4% of the sample. The specimen was peripheral blood mononuclear cells (PBMCs). The receptors come from a young woman.

The chain recombines TRBV30 with TRBJ2-2, with 9 bases lining up with TRBD2. With 1 base clipped from V and 5 bases from J, the junction kept 5 bases outside the gene matches. The germline gives CDR1 GTSNPN, CDR2 SVGIG (reference sequence). This CDR3 contains 15 residues. The CDR3 sequence: CAWSAAGGPTGELFF. CDR3 bases: TGTGCCTGGAGTGCGGCGGGGGGGCCGACCGGGGAGCTGTTTTTT. Full variable domain (outside the CDR3, taken from reference TRBV30 and TRBJ2-2): SQTIHQWPATLVQPVGSPLSLECTVEGTSNPNLYWYRQAAGRGLQLLFYSVGIGQISSEVPQNLSASRPQDRQFILSSKKLLLSDSGFYLCAWSAAGGPTGELFFGEGSRLTVL.

The rearrangement uses TRBV5-4 and TRBJ2-2; D perhaps matches TRBD2 (5 bases). Germline V lookup: CDR1 SGHNT, CDR2 YYREEE (reference sequence). The CDR3 has 12 amino acids. V dropped 1 base and J dropped 7 bases, with 5 bases sitting between them. The CDR3 loop is CASSLSGGELFF. In DNA form, the CDR3 reads TGTGCCAGCAGCTTGAGCGGCGGGGAGCTGTTTTTT.

The chain recombines TRBV7-2 with TRBJ1-5; D unclear. Deletions cut 2 bases from V and 1 base from J, with 3 bases between. In germline, CDR1 is SGHTA, CDR2 FQGNSA. This CDR3 region has 13 residues. The CDR3 here is CASSLTSNQPQHF. The CDR3 DNA reads as TGTGCCAGCAGCTTAACGAGCAATCAGCCCCAGCATTTT.

The rearrangement links TRBV9 to TRBJ1-1; possible D gene TRBD1, 6 bases. Per the germline V gene, CDR1 is SGDLS and CDR2 is YYNGEE. CDR3 size: 13 residues. Trimming cost V 0 bases and J 4 bases, with 7 bases left between them. Here the CDR3 reads CASSVGGATEAFF. The DNA of the CDR3 is TGTGCCAGCAGCGTAGGGGGGGCCACTGAAGCTTTCTTT.

V usage is TRBV30 and J usage is TRBJ1-2; possibly TRBD1 for D (5 bases). The CDR3 consists of 13 residues. Trimming left V 8 bases short and J 2 bases short, with 15 bases between. Looked up from germline, CDR1 is GTSNPN and CDR2 is SVGIG (reference sequence). CDR3 residues: CAGKGLLNYGYTF. CDR3 coding DNA: TGTGCCGGGAAGGGACTCCTAAACTATGGCTACACCTTC.

This chain uses TRBV6-4 with TRBJ2-7; 11 nucleotides align to TRBD2. Germline loops: CDR1 MRHNA, CDR2 SNTAGT. Trimming took 8 bases from V and 0 from J; bases not matched to a gene: 12. CDR3 length equals 17 residues. The CDR3 spells CASPPGLAGGVSYEQYF. The CDR3 nucleotides are TGTGCCAGCCCCCCCGGGCTAGCGGGGGGAGTCTCCTACGAGCAGTACTTC.

The rearrangement uses TRBV7-2 and TRBJ1-1; D gene ambiguous. Germline values: CDR1 SGHTA, CDR2 FQGNSA. The ends were cut back, 1 base at V and 1 base at J, with 4 bases in the middle. The CDR3 contains 13 residues. CDR3 coding DNA: TGTGCCAGCAGCTTAGAACCGAACACTGAAGCTTTCTTT. Its translation is CASSLEPNTEAFF. The whole variable domain, filled in from reference TRBV7-2 and TRBJ1-1, reads GAGVSQSPSNKVTEKGKDVELRCDPISGHTALYWYRQSLGQGLEFLIYFQGNSAPDKSGLPSDRFSAERTGGSVSTLTIQRTQQEDSAVYLCASSLEPNTEAFFGQGTRLTVV.

The chain is built from TRBV7-2 and TRBJ2-7; no clear D gene. Per the germline V gene, CDR1 is SGHTA and CDR2 is FQGNSA. Deletions cut 4 bases from V and 1 base from J, with 8 bases between. The CDR3 extends over 13 amino acids. The CDR3 DNA follows: TGTGCCAGCAGCTGGGGTTCTTCCTACGAGCAGTACTTC. Encoded protein: CASSWGSSYEQYF.

The rearrangement uses TRBV7-3 and TRBJ2-3, with a weak D call TRBD1 (6 bases). The germline V gene has CDR1 SGHTA and CDR2 FQGTGA. CDR3 length: 16 residues. Trimming cost V 4 bases and J 0 bases, with 14 bases left between them. CDR3 nucleotides: TGTGCCAGCAGCTCTGGACAGTCCCCTAGCACAGATACGCAGTATTTT. As protein: CASSSGQSPSTDTQYF.

This clone has just one count. The rearrangement uses TRBV5-5 and TRBJ2-7; D is uncertain. Germline V gives CDR1 SGHKS, CDR2 YYEKEE (reference sequence). The CDR3 consists of 15 residues. Trimming cost V 0 bases and J 2 bases, with 12 bases left between them. The CDR3 spells CASSLVPTLTYEQYF. DNA of the CDR3: TGTGCCAGCAGCTTGGTCCCGACACTCACCTACGAGCAGTACTTC.

The chain employs TRBV9 and TRBJ1-4; 7 bases are shared with TRBD1. This CDR3 region has 14 residues. V shed 3 bases, J shed 3 bases, and the junction held 2 bases outside the gene matches. Germline CDR1 SGDLS, CDR2 YYNGEE. The CDR3 region is CASSAGQPNEKLFF. CDR3 nucleotides: TGTGCCAGCAGCGCGGGACAGCCTAATGAAAAACTGTTTTTT.

DNA of the CDR3: TGCAGCGTTAGTGGGACAGGGAACAATGAGCAGTTCTTC. Its protein is CSVSGTGNNEQFF. The rearrangement links TRBV29-1 to TRBJ2-1, with 9 bases aligning to TRBD1. The ends lost 5 bases at V and 5 bases at J; junction bases unmatched: 4. The CDR3 is made up of 13 amino acids. CDR1 is SQVTM and CDR2 is ANQGSEA in the germline V gene.

CDR3 loop: CASSFKPLRGAFF. DNA for the CDR3: TGTGCCAGCAGTTTTAAGCCCCTCCGAGGAGCTTTCTTT. The genes are TRBV28 and TRBJ1-1; no clear D gene. V was pared by 3 bases and J by 10 bases, with 15 bases between. Germline CDR1 and CDR2: MDHEN and SYDVKM. The CDR3 loop spans 13 amino acids.

The rearrangement joins TRBV25-1 to TRBJ2-4; 9 nucleotides align to TRBD1. CDR3 length: 14 amino acids. Looked up from germline, CDR1 is MGHDK and CDR2 is SYGVNS. V lost 8 bases to trimming and J lost 3 bases; unmatched junction nucleotides: 5. Here the CDR3 reads CASPRTGDKNIQYF. CDR3 nucleotide sequence: TGTGCCAGCCCTAGGACAGGGGACAAAAACATTCAGTACTTC.

This clone was seen only a few times. The V and J genes are TRBV6-4 and TRBJ2-2; 8 bases map to TRBD1. The V gene end was trimmed by 8 bases and the J gene end by 1 base; junction bases not matched to a gene: 6. Per the germline V gene, CDR1 is MRHNA and CDR2 is SNTAGT. CDR3 length: 15 residues. The CDR3: CASSGGGENTGELFF. CDR3 coding DNA: TGTGCCAGCTCAGGGGGCGGCGAGAACACCGGGGAGCTGTTTTTT.

This rearrangement joins TRBV7-2 to TRBJ2-7; 7 bases agree with TRBD1. The V gene's germline CDR1 is SGHTA and CDR2 FQGNSA. The CDR3 is 14 amino acids. The V segment lost 5 bases and the J segment 1 base; nucleotides outside the gene matches: 5. The CDR3 spells CASSPDRDSYEQYF. The CDR3 DNA sequence: TGTGCCAGCAGCCCAGACAGGGATTCCTACGAGCAGTACTTC.

The chain has TRBV9 and TRBJ2-7, with no clear D. Germline lookup yields CDR1 SGDLS and CDR2 YYNGEE. CDR3 length: 14 residues. V dropped 3 bases and J dropped 4 bases, with 14 bases sitting between them. The CDR3 protein is CASSGAPGEYEQYF. CDR3 in DNA: TGTGCCAGCAGCGGCGCTCCGGGCGAATACGAGCAGTACTTC.

The chain carries TRBV4-2 and TRBJ1-1; D is possibly TRBD1 (5 bases). Germline values: CDR1 LGHNA, CDR2 YNFKEQ. The germline V and J ends were trimmed by 1 base and 3 bases, with 9 bases remaining between them. The CDR3 totals 14 residues. As DNA, the CDR3 is TGTGCCAGCAGCCAAGCATGGGGGGACACTGAAGCTTTCTTT. Translated, it gives CASSQAWGDTEAFF.

This rearrangement joins TRBV29-1 to TRBJ1-2; D uncertain. The CDR3 totals 15 residues. The V gene's germline CDR1 is SQVTM and CDR2 ANQGSEA. The V and J ends lost 5 bases and 0 bases respectively, with 16 bases between them. CDR3 residues: CSVPQGRETNYGYTF. The DNA for the CDR3 is TGCAGCGTTCCCCAAGGGCGGGAGACTAACTATGGCTACACCTTC.

V and J are TRBV30 and TRBJ1-5; a weak D match, TRBD1 (5 bases). Trimming pared 0 bases from V and 5 bases from J, leaving 14 bases between. Germline V gene lookup returns CDR1 GTSNPN and CDR2 SVGIG (reference sequence). The CDR3 loop spans 15 amino acids. CDR3 protein: CAWSVPREGYQPQHF. For the CDR3, the DNA is TGTGCCTGGAGTGTACCCAGGGAAGGTTATCAGCCCCAGCATTTT.

V gene TRBV18 combines with J gene TRBJ2-1; 12 bases agree with TRBD2. This CDR3 has 19 residues. Germline V gene data show CDR1 as KGHSH and CDR2 as LQKENI. V lost 2 bases, J lost 4 bases, and 12 bases stayed unmatched. The CDR3: CASSPNLAGGPIAYNEQFF. The CDR3, as DNA: TGTGCCAGCTCACCAAATCTAGCGGGGGGGCCCATAGCATACAATGAGCAGTTCTTC.

V is TRBV4-3 and J is TRBJ2-7; D ambiguous. The V end lost 0 bases, the J end lost 6 bases, and 18 bases lay between the germline ends. The CDR3 length is 16 residues. Germline CDR1 reads LGHNA; CDR2 reads YSLEER. CDR3 sequence (DNA): TGCGCCAGCAGCCAAGATAGGCAGGACCCCATCAGCGAGCAGTACTTC. Translation gives CASSQDRQDPISEQYF.

The rearrangement joins TRBV19 to TRBJ1-2; TRBD1 matches 7 bases. The V gene's germline CDR1 is LNHDA and CDR2 SQIVND (reference sequence). CDR3 length: 14 residues. V was clipped by 3 bases and J by 4 bases; unmatched bases: 5. CDR3 DNA: TGTGCCAGTAGTATCAGGGGGGTCAGCTATGGCTACACCTTC. Amino acid sequence: CASSIRGVSYGYTF.

This rearrangement joins TRBV30 to TRBJ1-4, with D possibly matching TRBD1 (5 bases). The CDR3 has 16 amino acids. From germline, CDR1 is GTSNPN and CDR2 SVGIG (reference sequence). V was cut by 1 base and J by 8 bases, with 20 bases left in between. CDR3 in DNA: TGTGCCTGGAGTGCCGCGAGGGTCCGGGGCGGCGAAAAACTGTTTTTT. Translating it yields CAWSAARVRGGEKLFF.

The V and J genes are TRBV29-1 and TRBJ2-1, with D uncertain. Per germline, CDR1 SQVTM and CDR2 ANQGSEA. This CDR3 has 12 residues. V lost 7 bases to trimming and J lost 0 bases, with 7 bases between them. CDR3 bases: TGCAGCGATAGTAGCTCCTACAATGAGCAGTTCTTC. Translated, it gives CSDSSSYNEQFF.

The chain recombines TRBV6-6 with TRBJ2-7, with TRBD1 matching over 7 bases. From germline, CDR1 is MNHNY and CDR2 SVGAGI (reference sequence). V lost 6 bases, J lost 6 bases, and 5 bases stayed unmatched. CDR3 size: 12 residues. CDR3 protein: CASSLDRSEQYF. In DNA form, the CDR3 reads TGTGCCAGCAGCCTGGACAGGAGCGAGCAGTACTTC.

The V gene is TRBV5-1, the J gene TRBJ1-2; tentative D call: TRBD1 (6 bases). V gave up 2 bases and J gave up 4 bases, with 9 bases separating them. This CDR3 comprises 13 residues. Per germline, CDR1 SGHRS and CDR2 YFSETQ. DNA of the CDR3: TGCGCCAGCAGCTTTCAGGACAGCTATGGCTACACCTTC. Amino acid sequence: CASSFQDSYGYTF.

The chain carries TRBV28 and TRBJ1-1; D possibly corresponds to TRBD1 (5 bases). The CDR3 has 16 residues. Germline loops: CDR1 MDHEN, CDR2 SYDVKM. Trimming took 5 bases from V and 2 from J, leaving 18 bases between them. CDR3 coding DNA: TGTGCCAGCAGTATCGCCTTACAGGAGTTAAACACTGAAGCTTTCTTT. Amino acid sequence: CASSIALQELNTEAFF.

The CDR3 here is CASSDGDRFYEQYF. Written as DNA, the CDR3 is TGTGCCAGCAGTGACGGAGACAGGTTCTACGAGCAGTACTTC. The V call is TRBV2, the J call TRBJ2-7; TRBD1 might be the D (6 bases). V lost 3 bases and J 3 bases, leaving 12 bases between the germline ends. Germline V gene lookup returns CDR1 SNHLY and CDR2 FYNNEI. The CDR3 consists of 14 residues.

The V gene is TRBV28, the J gene TRBJ1-1, with D hard to call. V lost 4 bases to trimming and J lost 6 bases, with 9 bases between them. The germline V gene has CDR1 MDHEN and CDR2 SYDVKM. The CDR3 covers 12 residues. CDR3 sequence reads: CASSSGPPEAFF. DNA of the CDR3: TGTGCCAGCAGTTCCGGTCCACCTGAAGCTTTCTTT.

This chain joins TRBV4-3 and TRBJ2-1, with D perhaps matching TRBD2 (5 bases). CDR1 and CDR2 from the germline V gene are LGHNA and YSLEER. There are 15 residues in the CDR3. V was cut by 0 bases and J by 0 bases, with 6 bases left in between. CDR3 nucleotides: TGCGCCAGCAGCCAAGATCGGGGCTCCTACAATGAGCAGTTCTTC. It yields the protein CASSQDRGSYNEQFF.